The next 6 T cell receptor beta chains were all read from a single sample in a study of cytomegalovirus exposure and HLA in healthy donors. With 60 Vbeta and 13 Jbeta primers, the PCR was carried out. Repertoires were generated with immunoSEQ multiplex PCR, while TCRdb's copy carries only in-frame clones and drops some. The sample carries tens of thousands of clones, about 75% recorded once. The material sequenced was PBMCs. These receptors originate from a man in his thirties or forties in good health and CMV-seropositive.

The chain uses TRBV28 and TRBJ1-6; perhaps TRBD1 as D (6 bases). V shed 7 bases and J shed 13 bases, with 14 bases lying between them. This CDR3 region has 12 residues. CDR1 and CDR2 from the germline V gene are MDHEN and SYDVKM. CDR3 sequence: CASKVLQGPLHF. The CDR3 nucleotides are TGTGCCAGCAAAGTCCTCCAGGGGCCCCTCCACTTT. The full variable domain, with the rest looked up from reference TRBV28 and TRBJ1-6, is DVKVTQSSRYLVKRTGEKVFLECVQDMDHENMFWYRQDPGLGLRLIYFSYDVKMKEKGDIPEGYSVSREKKERFSLILESASTNQTSMYLCASKVLQGPLHFGNGTRLTVT.

The chain recombines TRBV7-9 with TRBJ2-5; D is ambiguous. There are 14 residues in the CDR3. V was pared by 5 bases and J by 5 bases, with 15 bases between. Germline-derived CDR1 and CDR2 are SEHNR and FQNEAQ (reference sequence). CDR3 DNA: TGTGCCAGCAGCCCCATGCTCAGTTTCGAGACCCAGTACTTC. This gives the protein CASSPMLSFETQYF.

The genes are TRBV11-1 and TRBJ2-5, with 10 bases lining up with TRBD1. Trimming cost V 5 bases and J 5 bases; bases outside gene matches: 2. The CDR3 loop spans 13 amino acids. Germline assignment: CDR1 SGHAT and CDR2 FQDESV (reference sequence). CDR3 nucleotide sequence: TGTGCCAGCAGCGGGACAGGGGACGAGACCCAGTACTTC. It specifies CASSGTGDETQYF.

The V and J genes are TRBV15 and TRBJ1-5; D is perhaps TRBD1 (6 bases). The CDR3 loop spans 16 amino acids. Germline assignment: CDR1 LNHNV and CDR2 YYDKDF (reference sequence). V lost 4 bases to trimming and J lost 4 bases, with 17 bases between them. CDR3 DNA: TGTGCCACCAGCAACACTCGCAGGGGCGGGAATCAGCCCCAGCATTTT. This codes for CATSNTRRGGNQPQHF.

CDR3: CASSPTTGNTEAFF. Here the CDR3 DNA reads TGTGCCAGCAGCCCGACGACGGGAAACACTGAAGCTTTCTTT. J is TRBJ1-1 and V is TRBV9; D is ambiguous. Germline V gene sequence: CDR1 SGDLS, CDR2 YYNGEE. The CDR3 contains 14 residues. V was cut by 4 bases and J by 2 bases, with 12 bases left in between.

The rearrangement joins TRBV7-9 to TRBJ2-7; possible D gene TRBD1, 6 bases. V shed 5 bases and J shed 5 bases, with 16 bases lying between them. The CDR3 is 14 residues long. Looked up from germline, CDR1 is SEHNR and CDR2 is FQNEAQ (reference sequence). The CDR3 coding sequence is TGTGCCAGCAGCCCACCCCAGGGGCCCGACGAGCAGTACTTC. This sequence encodes CASSPPQGPDEQYF. Based on the CDR3 plus reference TRBV7-9 and TRBJ2-7, the full variable domain is DTGVSQNPRHKITKRGQNVTFRCDPISEHNRLYWYRQTLGQGPEFLTYFQNEAQLEKSRLLSDRFSAERPKGSFSTLEIQRTEQGDSAMYLCASSPPQGPDEQYFGPGTRLTVT.